The 13 T cell receptor beta chains presented below share a single source sample, sequenced in a study of regulatory T cells in long-lasting Graves disease (dated by TCRdb to 2020 to 2022). According to the study, the label for this sample's time point signals: newly diagnosed GD, antithyroid drugs for less than 3 months. For both TCR sequencing and RNA sequencing, RNA was extracted from PBMCs using TRIzol. Library creation used multiplex PCR. The instrument was an Illumina HiSeq 4000. To build TCR beta libraries, CDR3 regions were amplified by Arm-PCR using iRepertoire HTBI primers. TCRdb applied fastp at Q25 and MiXCR to the public reads, then kept only in-frame beta chains. Each CDR3 protein appears once, grouped with its most common genes and DNA. Counted in this sample were some 330,000 distinct CDR3 sequences; 10% to 15% of them appeared once. Under 20% of the sample is held by the ten biggest clonotypes.

This sample also belongs to another study, concerning T cells in Graves' hyperthyroidism and ophthalmopathy.

The sample consisted of peripheral blood mononuclear cells (PBMCs), taken at new diagnosis, from a patient treated with antithyroid drugs. These receptors came from a woman aged 18-29 years with Graves disease. Donor details come from another sample of the same person, matched by shared clones.

At least ten counts were recorded for this clonotype. This rearrangement joins TRBV12-3 or TRBV12-4 to TRBJ2-3; 16 bases match TRBD2. The CDR3 has 19 residues. Germline trimming cut 2 bases from V and 6 bases from J; bases unmatched to any gene: 11. The CDR3 loop is CASSLQNLGLAGGVDTQYF. The CDR3 DNA is TGTGCCAGCAGTTTACAGAATTTGGGACTAGCGGGGGGGGTGGATACGCAGTATTTT.

The J gene is TRBJ1-3, the V gene TRBV27; D unresolved. Trimming removed 5 bases from V and 2 bases from J, with 13 bases in between. The length of the CDR3 is 15 residues. Germline assignment: CDR1 MNHEY and CDR2 SMNVEV (reference sequence). Here the CDR3 reads CASSPLAGAGNTIYF. Here the CDR3 DNA reads TGTGCCAGCAGTCCCCTCGCTGGGGCTGGAAACACCATATATTTT.

This chain connects TRBV28 to TRBJ1-1; D gene ambiguous. The CDR3 consists of 14 residues. The germline V gene encodes CDR1 MDHEN and CDR2 SYDVKM. V was trimmed by 4 bases and J by 5 bases, leaving 14 bases between them. Here the CDR3 DNA reads TGTGCCAGCAGTTCCCGATGGGCGGAGACTGAAGCTTTCTTT. This translates into CASSSRWAETEAFF.

This clonotype was detected ten times or more. The chain carries TRBV2 and TRBJ2-7, with TRBD1 matching over 8 bases. V shed 2 bases, J shed 3 bases, and the junction held 12 bases outside the gene matches. The CDR3 consists of 17 residues. Germline V gene data show CDR1 as SNHLY and CDR2 as FYNNEI. The chain's CDR3 is CASSEYPGQGRSYEQYV. The CDR3 region has the DNA TGTGCCAGCAGTGAATACCCAGGACAGGGCAGAAGCTACGAGCAGTACGTC.

This clonotype has more than one count but fewer than ten. The V and J genes are TRBV28 and TRBJ1-5; no firm D call. Per germline, CDR1 MDHEN and CDR2 SYDVKM. Trimming removed 4 bases at V and 6 bases at J, with 7 bases between. This CDR3 is built from 12 residues. CDR3 nucleotides: TGTGCCAGCAGTTCTAAGGGTCAGCCCCAGCATTTT. Translating it yields CASSSKGQPQHF.

This clonotype has at least ten counts. The rearrangement uses TRBV28 and TRBJ2-5, with TRBD2 matching 10 bases. Germline assignment: CDR1 MDHEN and CDR2 SYDVKM. The CDR3 runs 13 residues. Losses at the gene ends were 11 bases for V and 5 bases for J; bases not matched to a gene: 8. The CDR3 reads CAREAGGEETQYF. The CDR3 bases are TGTGCCCGCGAAGCGGGAGGGGAGGAGACCCAGTACTTC.

The table lists this clonotype with a few counts. The chain recombines TRBV14 with TRBJ2-5; 10 bases fit TRBD1. CDR1 is SGHDN and CDR2 is FVKESK in the germline V gene. CDR3 length: 16 residues. Germline trimming cut 4 bases from V and 7 bases from J; bases unmatched to any gene: 12. The CDR3 region has the DNA TGTGCCAGCAGCCCTAAATTCGGACAGGGGGATGCGACCCAGTACTTC. The encoded protein is CASSPKFGQGDATQYF.

Concerning this clonotype: This may come from a read error, since a much larger clone is one base off. V and J are TRBV20-1 and TRBJ1-1, with D possibly TRBD1 on 5 matching bases. This CDR3 has 11 residues. CDR1 and CDR2 (germline): DFQATT, SNEGSKA (reference sequence). CDR3 in amino acids: CTARGRAEAFF. CDR3 nucleotides: TGCACTGCTAGGGGTAGGGCTGAAGCTTTCTTT.

This clonotype has ten or more counts. V usage is TRBV7-8 and J usage is TRBJ1-2, with unresolved D. In germline, CDR1 is SGHVS, CDR2 FQNEAQ. The CDR3 runs to 14 residues. Trimming shortened V by 1 base and J by 2 bases, and 8 bases separated the two germline ends. As DNA, the CDR3 is TGTGCCAGCAGCTTAGAGGGCAGGAACTATGGCTACACCTTC. Protein sequence: CASSLEGRNYGYTF. Based on the CDR3 plus reference TRBV7-8 and TRBJ1-2, the full variable domain is GAGVSQSPRYKVAKRGQDVALRCDPISGHVSLFWYQQALGQGPEFLTYFQNEAQLDKSGLPSDRFFAERPEGSVSTLKIQRTQQEDSAVYLCASSLEGRNYGYTFGSGTRLTVV.

This clonotype occurred a few times. The rearrangement joins TRBV12-3 or TRBV12-4 to TRBJ2-7, with a possible D match to TRBD1 (6 bases). The CDR3 is made up of 14 amino acids. Deletions cut 7 bases from V and 1 base from J, with 14 bases between. This chain's CDR3 is CASTSGDRSYEQYF. In DNA, the CDR3 is TGTGCCAGCACCTCGGGTGACAGGTCCTACGAGCAGTACTTC.

Only a few counts were recorded for this clonotype. A much more abundant neighbour one base away suggests this may be a read error. The chain couples TRBV29-1 to TRBJ1-1; D might be TRBD1 (6 bases). Per germline, CDR1 SQVTM and CDR2 ANQGSEA. The CDR3 sequence is 13 residues long. The chain's CDR3 is CSVDRGEGTEALF. The CDR3 region has the DNA TGCAGCGTTGACAGGGGCGAGGGGACTGAAGCTCTCTTT.

The DNA for the CDR3 is TGTGCCAGTAGTGACAGGGTACAGAACACTGAAGCTTTCTTT. Its protein product is CASSDRVQNTEAFF. The chain couples TRBV19 to TRBJ1-1, with 7 bases lining up with TRBD1. The V and J ends lost 5 bases and 1 base, in that order; junction bases with no gene match: 4. CDR3 size: 14 residues. Germline CDR1 reads LNHDA; CDR2 reads SQIVND (reference sequence).

In this sample, this clonotype turned up many times. This rearrangement joins TRBV19 to TRBJ1-1; D not certain. CDR1 and CDR2 from the germline V gene are LNHDA and SQIVND (reference sequence). The CDR3 is made up of 12 amino acids. Trimming pared 5 bases from V and 4 bases from J, leaving 8 bases between. CDR3 protein: CASSPPTTEAFF. The CDR3 coding sequence is TGTGCCAGTAGTCCTCCGACCACTGAAGCTTTCTTT.